Following are 30 T cell receptor beta chains from one sample sequenced in a study of blood T cell repertoires in COVID-19. Data came from immunoSEQ multiplex PCR; TCRdb stores just in-frame clones and leaves some out. Counted here are more than 250,000 clones, 70% to 90% occurring once; the ten biggest clones make up around 2.1%. What was sequenced was PBMCs or T cells enriched from blood (not recorded which). The receptors were sampled from a man aged 25 to 40 who had recovered from COVID-19.

The chain uses TRBV2 and TRBJ2-3, with TRBD1 matching over 11 bases. CDR1 and CDR2 from the germline V gene are SNHLY and FYNNEI. This CDR3 comprises 14 residues. Losses at the gene ends were 4 bases for V and 7 bases for J; bases not matched to a gene: 4. Here the CDR3 DNA reads TGTGCCAGCAGTGGGGACAGGGGGAGGTATACGCAGTATTTT. Translation: CASSGDRGRYTQYF.

This clone was seen only a few times. This rearrangement joins TRBV7-2 to TRBJ2-7, with 8 bases fitting TRBD2. This CDR3 is built from 15 residues. Trimming took 5 bases from V and 6 from J; bases not matched to a gene: 12. CDR1 is SGHTA and CDR2 is FQGNSA in the germline V gene. CDR3 in amino acids: CASSREASGFSEQYF. In nucleotides, the CDR3 is TGTGCCAGCAGCCGGGAGGCTAGCGGGTTCTCCGAGCAGTACTTC.

With regard to this clone: Germline is not matched at one junction end, which may reflect a read error. The chain's CDR3 is CASSLPSRRFNYGYTF. CDR3 nucleotides: TGTGCTAGCAGCTTACCGAGCAGGAGGTTTAACTATGGCTACACCTTC. The chain combines TRBV7-7 with TRBJ1-2; D is unresolved. Germline CDR1 reads SSHAT; CDR2 reads FNYEAQ (reference sequence). The CDR3 consists of 16 residues.

The V call is TRBV7-6, the J call TRBJ2-1; TRBD2 aligns across 12 bases. V was clipped by 2 bases and J by 9 bases; unmatched bases: 8. The CDR3 contains 16 residues. Germline V gene sequence: CDR1 SGHVS, CDR2 FNYEAQ. The CDR3 here is CASSLRPSGGAFEQFF. CDR3 nucleotide sequence: TGTGCCAGCAGCTTACGTCCTAGCGGGGGGGCTTTTGAGCAGTTCTTC.

The V call is TRBV4-3, the J call TRBJ2-7; 7 nucleotides align to TRBD1. Germline assignment: CDR1 LGHNA and CDR2 YSLEER. Trimming cost V 0 bases and J 1 base; bases outside gene matches: 9. The CDR3 consists of 17 residues. The CDR3 here is CASSQDEGAGLSYEQYF. CDR3 nucleotide sequence: TGCGCCAGCAGCCAAGATGAGGGGGCCGGTTTATCCTACGAGCAGTACTTC.

This clone was counted only a few times. The chain carries TRBV5-8 and TRBJ2-3; the D is unclear. Germline CDR1 reads SGHTS; CDR2 reads YDEGEE. This CDR3 has 13 residues. V lost 2 bases and J lost 3, with 7 bases in between. The CDR3 reads CASSFPVTDTQYF. The CDR3 coding sequence is TGTGCCAGCAGCTTCCCGGTAACAGATACGCAGTATTTT.

The chain joins TRBV19 to TRBJ1-3; D is unresolved. The CDR3 runs to 13 residues. The germline gives CDR1 LNHDA, CDR2 SQIVND (reference sequence). Trimming pared 9 bases from V and 0 bases from J, leaving 9 bases between. The CDR3 region is CASATHSGNTIYF. DNA for the CDR3: TGTGCCAGCGCCACTCACTCTGGAAACACCATATATTTT. The full variable domain, its missing parts supplied by reference TRBV19 and TRBJ1-3, is DGGITQSPKYLFRKEGQNVTLSCEQNLNHDAMYWYRQDPGQGLRLIYYSQIVNDFQKGDIAEGYSVSREKKESFPLTVTSAQKNPTAFYLCASATHSGNTIYFGEGSWLTVV.

The V call is TRBV10-3, the J call TRBJ1-2, with 11 bases fitting TRBD1. V shed 7 bases and J 3 bases; nucleotides not matched to a gene: 7. The CDR3 is made up of 15 amino acids. Germline V lookup: CDR1 ENHRY, CDR2 SYGVKD. This chain's CDR3 is CAIMDRGPGYYGYTF. CDR3 in DNA: TGTGCCATCATGGACAGGGGGCCCGGCTACTATGGCTACACCTTC.

The J gene is TRBJ1-2, the V gene TRBV29-1, with 7 bases lining up with TRBD1. CDR1 is SQVTM, CDR2 ANQGSEA, per germline. The CDR3 has 12 amino acids. Trimming cost V 5 bases and J 8 bases; bases outside gene matches: 8. CDR3 DNA: TGCAGCGTTAAGGGGGCGATGGAGGGCTACACCTTC. It specifies CSVKGAMEGYTF.

The V and J genes are TRBV12-3 or TRBV12-4 and TRBJ1-2; TRBD1 matches at 7 bases. The CDR3 has 13 residues. With 5 bases clipped from V and 8 bases from J, the junction kept 8 bases outside the gene matches. CDR3 protein: CASSPGRGRGYTF. In DNA, the CDR3 is TGTGCCAGCAGTCCCGGGAGGGGGCGGGGCTACACCTTC.

In the case of this clone: Other DNA sequences in this sample translate to the same CDR3. The rearrangement uses TRBV5-1 and TRBJ2-2; D possibly corresponds to TRBD2 (6 bases). The germline V and J ends were trimmed by 0 bases and 1 base, with 7 bases remaining between them. The CDR3 is 15 amino acids. Germline V gene lookup returns CDR1 SGHRS and CDR2 YFSETQ. The CDR3, as DNA: TGCGCCAGCAGCTTGGCCGGGGGGAACACCGGGGAGCTGTTTTTT. Translating it yields CASSLAGGNTGELFF.

The genes are TRBV4-2 and TRBJ2-7, with TRBD1 as a possible D gene (6 bases). This CDR3 comprises 16 residues. In germline, CDR1 is LGHNA, CDR2 YNFKEQ. V lost 0 bases to trimming and J lost 3 bases, with 15 bases between them. As DNA, the CDR3 is TGTGCCAGCAGCCAAGATCTGCGACAGGACGTCTACGAGCAGTACTTC. It encodes CASSQDLRQDVYEQYF.

The chain recombines TRBV30 with TRBJ2-5; D gene uncertain. This CDR3 has 16 residues. Germline CDR1 GTSNPN, CDR2 SVGIG (reference sequence). V lost 2 bases and J 5 bases, leaving 21 bases between the germline ends. In nucleotides, the CDR3 is TGTGCCTGGAGTCCGGGTTTGATTTTGCGTGCGGAGACCCAGTACTTC. This encodes CAWSPGLILRAETQYF.

A note on this clone: Within the sample, other DNA sequences also encode this same CDR3. The genes are TRBV2 and TRBJ2-2; 9 nucleotides align to TRBD1. CDR3 length: 15 amino acids. The V and J ends lost 4 bases and 2 bases, in that order; junction bases with no gene match: 2. The germline gives CDR1 SNHLY, CDR2 FYNNEI. The DNA of the CDR3 is TGTGCCAGCAGTGTACAGGGGGCAAACACCGGGGAGCTGTTTTTT. This sequence encodes CASSVQGANTGELFF.

The V call is TRBV30, the J call TRBJ2-7; D is possibly TRBD2 (6 bases). Germline V gives CDR1 GTSNPN, CDR2 SVGIG (reference sequence). The V and J ends lost 2 bases and 4 bases respectively, with 18 bases between them. CDR3 length equals 15 residues. The CDR3 sequence is CAWSYSGVRGYEQYF. The CDR3 DNA is TGTGCCTGGAGTTATTCGGGGGTCCGGGGGTACGAGCAGTACTTC.

CDR3 sequence: CASSVGSSSYNEQFF. In DNA, the CDR3 is TGTGCCAGCAGCGTCGGGTCGAGCTCCTACAATGAGCAGTTCTTC. V usage is TRBV9 and J usage is TRBJ2-1; D unclear. Germline V lookup: CDR1 SGDLS, CDR2 YYNGEE. The CDR3 totals 15 residues. V was shortened by 2 bases and J by 0 bases, with 9 bases between the two germline ends.

V usage is TRBV4-1 and J usage is TRBJ1-6, with 8 bases lining up with TRBD1. The CDR3 is 15 residues long. V gave up 0 bases and J gave up 10 bases; unmatched junction bases: 5. Germline V gives CDR1 MGHRA, CDR2 YSYEKL. The CDR3 DNA is TGCGCCAGCAGCCAAGATCGGTCAGGGGGCTCACCCCTCCACTTT. Translating gives CASSQDRSGGSPLHF.

The gene calls are TRBV2 and TRBJ1-1; 7 positions match TRBD1. Germline-derived CDR1 and CDR2 are SNHLY and FYNNEI. The CDR3 contains 13 residues. The V segment lost 5 bases and the J segment 3 bases; nucleotides outside the gene matches: 3. In DNA form, the CDR3 reads TGTGCCAGCAGTACGACAGGGCACACTGAAGCTTTCTTT. This translates into CASSTTGHTEAFF.

This rearrangement joins TRBV7-9 to TRBJ1-5, with TRBD1 as a possible D gene (5 bases). V lost 2 bases and J lost 6, with 11 bases in between. The CDR3 is 14 residues long. Per the germline V gene, CDR1 is SEHNR and CDR2 is FQNEAQ (reference sequence). DNA for the CDR3: TGTGCCAGCAGCTTATCGACAGCCGTTCAGCCCCAGCATTTT. It codes for CASSLSTAVQPQHF. The full variable domain, in which reference TRBV7-9 and TRBJ1-5 provide the parts outside the CDR3, is DTGVSQNPRHKITKRGQNVTFRCDPISEHNRLYWYRQTLGQGPEFLTYFQNEAQLEKSRLLSDRFSAERPKGSFSTLEIQRTEQGDSAMYLCASSLSTAVQPQHFGDGTRLSIL.

This chain joins TRBV19 and TRBJ1-1, with D possibly matching TRBD1 (5 bases). The length of the CDR3 is 13 residues. The V end was cut by 3 bases, the J end by 1 base, with 6 bases between. Germline CDR1 reads LNHDA; CDR2 reads SQIVND (reference sequence). CDR3 nucleotide sequence: TGTGCCAGTAGTATCCAGGGGAACACTGAAGCTTTCTTT. Translation: CASSIQGNTEAFF.

A few counts support this clone. This rearrangement joins TRBV10-2 to TRBJ2-1; no firm D call. V was clipped by 6 bases and J by 8 bases, with 8 bases between them. Germline V gives CDR1 WSHSY, CDR2 SAAADI. The CDR3 contains 11 residues. The CDR3 region is CASSLVDEQFF. DNA of the CDR3: TGCGCCAGCAGCCTGGTAGATGAGCAGTTCTTC.

To note about this clone: This could be a read error, since a much larger clone is one nucleotide away. Other DNA sequences in the sample encode the same CDR3. The chain is built from TRBV7-3 and TRBJ2-5, with 8 bases identical to TRBD2. This CDR3 has 15 residues. V shed 3 bases, J shed 2 bases, and the junction held 5 bases outside the gene matches. Germline CDR1 is SGHTA and CDR2 is FQGTGA. CDR3 protein: CASSFGGGGQETQYF. The CDR3 region has the DNA TGTGCCAGCAGCTTCGGGGGCGGGGGGCAAGAGACCCAGTACTTC.

In this sample, this clone turned up a few times. The V gene is TRBV24-1, the J gene TRBJ2-3; 9 nucleotides agree with TRBD2. CDR3 length equals 14 residues. The V and J ends lost 8 bases and 4 bases, in that order; junction bases with no gene match: 6. Germline V gene sequence: CDR1 KGHDR, CDR2 SFDVKD. This chain's CDR3 is CATTGGGGSDTQYF. The CDR3 DNA is TGTGCCACCACCGGCGGGGGGGGTTCAGATACGCAGTATTTT.

The chain uses TRBV18 and TRBJ2-1, with D possibly matching TRBD2 (5 bases). Germline lookup yields CDR1 KGHSH and CDR2 LQKENI. Trimming removed 6 bases at V and 9 bases at J, with 24 bases between. This CDR3 comprises 16 residues. The CDR3 here is CASSIPEGFGTSEQFF. The CDR3 DNA reads TGTGCCAGCTCTATCCCCGAGGGCTTCGGTACGAGTGAGCAGTTCTTC.

The V and J genes are TRBV9 and TRBJ1-6; 11 nucleotides align to TRBD1. This CDR3 region has 15 residues. Per the germline V gene, CDR1 is SGDLS and CDR2 is YYNGEE. V lost 1 base, J lost 8 bases, and 2 bases stayed unmatched. In nucleotides, the CDR3 is TGTGCCAGCAGCGTACAGGGACAGGGGGATTCACCCCTCCACTTT. Translation gives CASSVQGQGDSPLHF.

V is TRBV7-8 and J is TRBJ1-2; TRBD1 is a possible D gene (5 bases). CDR1 SGHVS and CDR2 FQNEAQ come from the germline V gene. Between the trimmed V and J ends, which lost 6 bases and 1 base, there was a span of 24 bases. This CDR3 has 18 amino acids. The CDR3 nucleotides are TGTGCCAGCAGTCAAAGGCTAGTGGGGGGGACTTTTAACTATGGCTACACCTTC. It is translated as CASSQRLVGGTFNYGYTF.

Concerning this clone: The sample holds other DNA sequences that translate to the same CDR3. This chain uses TRBV20-1 with TRBJ2-1; tentatively, D is TRBD1 (5 bases). CDR3 length: 11 amino acids. The V end lost 6 bases, the J end lost 4 bases, and 7 bases lay between the germline ends. Germline CDR1 is DFQATT and CDR2 is SNEGSKA (reference sequence). The CDR3: CSARQYNEQFF. The CDR3 coding sequence is TGCAGTGCCCGACAGTACAATGAGCAGTTCTTC.

The table lists this clone with a few counts. The DNA for the CDR3 is TGTGCCAGCAGTTACTCGAGGGATCAGCCCCAGCATTTT. This sequence encodes CASSYSRDQPQHF. J is TRBJ1-5 and V is TRBV6-5; D is ambiguous. The CDR3 is 13 amino acids. V was shortened by 0 bases and J by 5 bases, with 5 bases between the two germline ends. CDR1 MNHEY and CDR2 SVGAGI come from the germline V gene.

The chain joins TRBV3-1 (or the pseudogene TRBV3-2) to TRBJ1-6; no clear D gene. Looked up from germline, CDR1 is LGHDT and CDR2 is YNNKEL (reference sequence). This CDR3 contains 16 residues. Trimming took 2 bases from V and 0 from J, leaving 8 bases between them. Here the CDR3 DNA reads TGTGCCAGCAGCCAACGGGTGAGCTCCTATAATTCACCCCTCCACTTT. Its protein product is CASSQRVSSYNSPLHF.

This clone was detected only a few times. The chain recombines TRBV4-3 with TRBJ2-5, with 11 bases identical to TRBD2. Germline V gene lookup returns CDR1 LGHNA and CDR2 YSLEER. The CDR3 extends over 19 amino acids. Trimming removed 3 bases from V and 1 base from J; junction bases left unmatched: 13. CDR3 coding DNA: TGCGCCAGCAGCCACCGAACCCCTCTAGCGGGGGGATCCCAAGAGACCCAGTACTTC. Residues: CASSHRTPLAGGSQETQYF.